This T cell receptor beta chain was identified during a study of T cell changes during pregnancy in multiple sclerosis. The V and J ends lost 4 bases and 8 bases respectively, with 22 bases between them. From germline, CDR1 is SGHRS and CDR2 YFSETQ. This CDR3 comprises 17 residues. Here immunoSEQ multiplex PCR was the method, and the copy in TCRdb shows in-frame clones only, minus some. The table lists approximately 34,000 clones, approximately 90% of them singletons, with 0.47% in the top ten. The sample consisted of CD4+ T cells from peripheral blood mononuclear cells, taken after pregnancy. This TCR derives from a female donor with multiple sclerosis, enrolled in a pregnancy study. The chain combines TRBV5-1 with TRBJ1-6; possible D gene TRBD1, 6 bases. The CDR3 is CASSPRPGTTADSPLHF. The CDR3 DNA reads TGCGCCAGCAGCCCCAGGCCTGGGACAACAGCCGATTCACCCCTCCACTTT.